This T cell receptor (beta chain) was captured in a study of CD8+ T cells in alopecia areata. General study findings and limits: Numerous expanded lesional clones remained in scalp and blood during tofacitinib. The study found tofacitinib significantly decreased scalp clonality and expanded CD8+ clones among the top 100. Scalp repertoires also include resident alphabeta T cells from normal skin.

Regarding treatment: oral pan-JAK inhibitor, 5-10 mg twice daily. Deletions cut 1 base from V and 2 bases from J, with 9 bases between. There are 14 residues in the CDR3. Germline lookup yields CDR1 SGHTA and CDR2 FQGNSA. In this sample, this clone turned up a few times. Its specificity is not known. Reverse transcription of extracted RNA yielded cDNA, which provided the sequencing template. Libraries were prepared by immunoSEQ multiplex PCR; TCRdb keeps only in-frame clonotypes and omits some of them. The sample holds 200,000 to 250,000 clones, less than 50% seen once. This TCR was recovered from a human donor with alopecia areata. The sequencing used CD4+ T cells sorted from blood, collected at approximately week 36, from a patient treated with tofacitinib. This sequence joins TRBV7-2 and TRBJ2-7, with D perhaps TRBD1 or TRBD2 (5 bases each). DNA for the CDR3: TGTGCCAGCAGCTTAGGAGAGGGACCCTACGAGCAGTACTTC. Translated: CASSLGEGPYEQYF.